These 31 T cell receptor beta chains originate from one sample sequenced in a study of regulatory T cells in long-lasting Graves disease. Libraries of TCR beta came from iRepertoire HTBI primers plus Arm-PCR of CDR3 regions. TCRdb reanalysed the multiplex PCR reads using MiXCR and keeps one entry per CDR3 protein. The table lists around 480,000 distinct CDR3 sequences, roughly 15% of them singletons. This sample's time point: newly diagnosed GD, antithyroid drugs for less than 3 months. From PBMCs, RNA was extracted and then used to make the TCR library. Another study also made use of these data, one on T cells in Graves' hyperthyroidism and ophthalmopathy.

The input for sequencing was peripheral blood mononuclear cells (PBMCs), taken at new diagnosis, from a patient treated with antithyroid drugs. The origin of the receptors is a man aged 35 to 55 with Graves disease.

Notes on this clonotype: Just one base apart from a much larger clone, this may be a read error. This rearrangement joins TRBV11-2 to TRBJ2-1, with a weak D call TRBD2 (6 bases). From germline, CDR1 is SGHAT and CDR2 FQNNGV. The CDR3 runs 12 residues. Written as DNA, the CDR3 is TGTGTCGGTCGGGGGTTGTCCAATGAGCAGTTCTTC. This translates into CVGRGLSNEQFF.

This clonotype was recorded many times. V usage is TRBV7-9 and J usage is TRBJ2-7, with a weak D call TRBD2 (6 bases). Germline CDR1 and CDR2: SEHNR and FQNEAQ (reference sequence). Trimming left V 4 bases short and J 2 bases short, with 12 bases between. This CDR3 spans 14 amino acids. The CDR3 coding sequence is TGTGCCAGCAGCTACACCGGGAGACCCTACGAGCAGTACTTC. It translates to CASSYTGRPYEQYF.

The chain carries TRBV20-1 and TRBJ2-2; TRBD2 matches 8 bases. V lost 1 base to trimming and J lost 7 bases; unmatched junction nucleotides: 8. Germline V gene data show CDR1 as DFQATT and CDR2 as SNEGSKA (reference sequence). There are 15 residues in the CDR3. Here the CDR3 reads CSARGPTSEVGELFF. CDR3 DNA sequence: TGCAGTGCTAGAGGACCGACTAGCGAGGTCGGGGAGCTGTTTTTT.

In this sample, this clonotype turned up a few times. The rearrangement links TRBV5-1 to TRBJ2-5; D remains unclear. CDR1 is SGHRS, CDR2 YFSETQ, per germline. Trimming removed 0 bases from V and 5 bases from J, with 14 bases in between. The length of the CDR3 is 15 residues. Here the CDR3 reads CASSLGPRSMETQYF. DNA of the CDR3: TGCGCCAGCAGCTTGGGTCCGCGGTCTATGGAGACCCAGTACTTC.

This clonotype was detected ten times or more. The chain combines TRBV28 with TRBJ1-5; D ambiguous. Trimming stripped 2 bases from V and 12 bases from J, with 8 bases between. The CDR3 totals 11 residues. The germline V gene encodes CDR1 MDHEN and CDR2 SYDVKM. DNA for the CDR3: TGTGCCAGCAGTTTAGAACGGGTCCAGCATTTT. Protein: CASSLERVQHF.

This clonotype has more than one count but fewer than ten. This rearrangement joins TRBV7-2 to TRBJ2-2; a possible D gene is TRBD1 (5 bases). The ends were cut back, 5 bases at V and 8 bases at J, with 15 bases in the middle. The CDR3 runs to 14 residues. Germline CDR1 and CDR2: SGHTA and FQGNSA. The CDR3 region is CASSQSRVSGELFF. CDR3 in DNA: TGTGCCAGCAGCCAAAGCAGGGTTTCTGGGGAGCTGTTTTTT.

This clonotype was observed many times. The rearrangement joins TRBV6-2 or TRBV6-3 to TRBJ2-6; D might be TRBD2 (5 bases). V was trimmed by 2 bases and J by 0 bases, leaving 14 bases between them. CDR1 and CDR2 (germline): MNHEY, SVGEGT. This CDR3 is 18 amino acids long. CDR3 loop: CASSYVPGFLSGANVLTF. The CDR3 nucleotides read TGTGCCAGCAGTTACGTCCCGGGATTTCTCTCTGGGGCCAACGTCCTGACTTTC.

This clonotype has a count of ten or more. The genes are TRBV12-3 or TRBV12-4 and TRBJ2-1; D unclear. The CDR3 is made up of 13 amino acids. The V end was cut by 2 bases, the J end by 11 bases, with 13 bases between. CDR3 nucleotide sequence: TGTGCCAGCAGTTTACAGGTTACAGCGAAGCAGTTCTTC. Its translation is CASSLQVTAKQFF.

This clonotype was detected only a few times. It may be a read error: a sequence one base away is much more abundant. The CDR3 loop reads CASSAGQTYEQYF. The CDR3 coding sequence is TGCGCCAGCAGCGCGGGACAGACCTACGAGCAGTACTTC. The chain couples TRBV5-1 to TRBJ2-7, with a tentative D call TRBD1 (7 bases). CDR1 SGHRS and CDR2 YFSETQ come from the germline V gene. Trimming took 4 bases from V and 2 from J, leaving 10 bases between them. The length of the CDR3 is 13 residues.

There are a few counts of this clonotype. The rearrangement links TRBV10-3 to TRBJ2-1; D not resolved. Germline CDR1 ENHRY, CDR2 SYGVKD. Trimming took 5 bases from V and 6 from J, leaving 17 bases between them. The CDR3 covers 15 residues. The CDR3 loop is CAISKDPQGLNEQFF. CDR3 nucleotide sequence: TGTGCCATCAGTAAGGACCCCCAAGGCCTCAATGAGCAGTTCTTC.

This clonotype was seen ten or more times. The V call is TRBV29-1, the J call TRBJ2-1; 12 nucleotides match TRBD2. The CDR3 loop spans 15 amino acids. V was pared by 3 bases and J by 2 bases, with 2 bases of the junction left unmatched. The germline CDR1 and CDR2 sequences are SQVTM and ANQGSEA. CDR3 amino acids: CSVERLAGAYNEQFF. CDR3 DNA: TGCAGCGTTGAGAGACTAGCGGGAGCCTACAATGAGCAGTTCTTC.

In this sample, this clonotype turned up many times. V is TRBV3-1 and J is TRBJ2-1; the D gene is possibly TRBD2 (6 bases). Germline-derived CDR1 and CDR2 are LGHDT and YNNKEL (reference sequence). V dropped 6 bases and J dropped 7 bases, with 13 bases sitting between them. This CDR3 comprises 13 residues. The CDR3 bases are TGTGCCAGCAGTTCACGGGGGACGAATGAGCAGTTCTTC. It encodes CASSSRGTNEQFF.

This clonotype came up a few times. The junction and the germline gene differ at one end; a read error may be behind it. V and J are TRBV12-3 or TRBV12-4 and TRBJ2-6; a possible D gene is TRBD2 (6 bases). This CDR3 contains 19 residues. The CDR3, as DNA: TGTGCCAGCAGATTAGACCGGGACTCCTTTCCCTCTGGGGCCAACGTCCTGACTTTC. Translated: CASRLDRDSFPSGANVLTF.

This clonotype has ten or more counts. The gene calls are TRBV3-1 and TRBJ2-5, with unresolved D. The CDR3 runs to 15 residues. Trimming took off 2 bases at V and 5 bases at J, with 15 bases between the two ends. Per germline, CDR1 LGHDT and CDR2 YNNKEL (reference sequence). The CDR3 region is CASSQMRSGQETQYF. The CDR3 DNA is TGTGCCAGCAGCCAAATGAGGTCCGGTCAGGAGACCCAGTACTTC.

This clonotype was detected a few times. The chain carries TRBV7-3 and TRBJ2-3; D not certain. With the DNA end fitting TRBJ1-5 better, the J assignment may be wrong. Germline V gene sequence: CDR1 SGHTA, CDR2 FQGTGA. The CDR3 covers 17 residues. In DNA form, the CDR3 reads TGTGCCAGCAGCAGCTCGGGATCGCGTTTTAGCACAGATACGCAGCATTTT. It is translated as CASSSSGSRFSTDTQHF.

This clonotype was seen many times. The chain joins TRBV11-2 to TRBJ2-1, with 16 bases fitting TRBD2. Germline V gene data show CDR1 as SGHAT and CDR2 as FQNNGV. The V segment lost 3 bases and the J segment 9 bases; nucleotides outside the gene matches: 8. This CDR3 contains 17 residues. Written as DNA, the CDR3 is TGTGCCAGCAGCTTCACCGGGACTAGCGGGAGGGCCGGTGAGCAGTTCTTC. Encoded protein: CASSFTGTSGRAGEQFF.

V and J are TRBV29-1 and TRBJ2-1, with 14 bases aligning to TRBD2. V shed 6 bases, J shed 9 bases, and the junction held 4 bases outside the gene matches. This CDR3 comprises 13 residues. Germline-derived CDR1 and CDR2 are SQVTM and ANQGSEA. CDR3 in amino acids: CSVGLAGGSEQFF. The CDR3 DNA is TGCAGCGTAGGACTAGCGGGAGGAAGTGAGCAGTTCTTC.

This clonotype was seen many times. The gene calls are TRBV27 and TRBJ2-2; D is unresolved. The length of the CDR3 is 14 residues. Germline CDR1 MNHEY, CDR2 SMNVEV (reference sequence). V was cut by 6 bases and J by 5 bases, with 13 bases left in between. The CDR3 sequence is CASSPQAVTGELFF. The CDR3 DNA is TGTGCCAGCAGCCCCCAGGCTGTAACCGGGGAGCTGTTTTTT.

This clonotype was observed many times. The germline gene is not matched at one end of the junction; a read error may be the cause. J is TRBJ2-7 and V is TRBV5-1; D perhaps matches TRBD1 (8 bases). The CDR3 runs to 13 residues. Germline CDR1 SGHRS, CDR2 YFSETQ. As DNA, the CDR3 is TGCGCCAGCAGCTCAGGATTTCAGCGGGACAGGACCTTC. This codes for CASSSGFQRDRTF.

The chain employs TRBV9 and TRBJ2-7, with unresolved D. Per germline, CDR1 SGDLS and CDR2 YYNGEE. V lost 0 bases and J lost 4, with 14 bases in between. The length of the CDR3 is 15 residues. CDR3 sequence: CASSVAATQAYEQYF. The CDR3 nucleotides read TGTGCCAGCAGCGTAGCAGCGACCCAAGCATACGAGCAGTACTTC.

V usage is TRBV12-3 or TRBV12-4 and J usage is TRBJ2-2; TRBD1 might be the D (6 bases). The CDR3 is 15 residues long. The V gene lost 9 bases and the J gene lost 1 base, with 15 bases spanning the gap. CDR3 loop: CASNSWTENTGELFF. The CDR3 DNA follows: TGTGCCAGTAATTCTTGGACAGAGAACACCGGGGAGCTGTTTTTT.

This clonotype was counted at least ten times. The chain has TRBV7-8 and TRBJ2-7, with D unclear. This CDR3 contains 14 residues. Germline loops: CDR1 SGHVS, CDR2 FQNEAQ. V dropped 1 base and J dropped 2 bases, with 9 bases sitting between them. The CDR3 sequence: CASSLDTQAYEQYF. In DNA form, the CDR3 reads TGTGCCAGCAGCTTAGATACCCAAGCCTACGAGCAGTACTTC.

This clonotype was found a few times. J is TRBJ2-2 and V is TRBV12-3 or TRBV12-4, with 10 bases aligning to TRBD1. CDR3 size: 16 residues. J was trimmed by 3 bases and V by 8 bases; bases with no gene match: 9. The CDR3, as DNA: TGTGCCAGCGATTACGGGACAGGGGTCTACACCGGGGAGCTGTTTTTT. Encoded protein: CASDYGTGVYTGELFF.

This clonotype was recorded at least ten times. This chain joins TRBV20-1 and TRBJ2-3; TRBD2 matches 9 bases. Germline V gene data show CDR1 as DFQATT and CDR2 as SNEGSKA (reference sequence). V dropped 1 base and J dropped 4; count of bases not matched to a gene: 9. The CDR3 has 16 residues. DNA of the CDR3: TGCAGTGCTAGAGGCCTGGCGGGAGGGCCCCCAGATACGCAGTATTTT. This gives the protein CSARGLAGGPPDTQYF.

This clonotype was counted ten times or more. V gene TRBV3-1 combines with J gene TRBJ2-3, with a weak D call TRBD2 (5 bases). The CDR3 sequence is 18 residues long. Trimming took 4 bases from V and 0 from J, leaving 20 bases between them. The germline CDR1 and CDR2 sequences are LGHDT and YNNKEL (reference sequence). CDR3 DNA sequence: TGTGCCAGCAGCCGGAGAGGGTCGGGAAGGACCAGCACAGATACGCAGTATTTT. Translation: CASSRRGSGRTSTDTQYF.

CDR3 DNA: TGTGCCACCAGTGTTGGGGGACAGGGAGGAAATCAGCCCCAGCATTTT. Translation: CATSVGGQGGNQPQHF. The genes are TRBV24-1 and TRBJ1-5; 9 nucleotides align to TRBD1. V lost 5 bases to trimming and J lost 4 bases; unmatched junction nucleotides: 8. Per germline, CDR1 KGHDR and CDR2 SFDVKD. The length of the CDR3 is 16 residues.

This clonotype was observed at least ten times. CDR3 loop: CASSVDGREVEEQYF. The CDR3 DNA reads TGTGCCAGCAGCGTAGATGGGCGGGAGGTGGAAGAGCAGTACTTC. The chain carries TRBV9 and TRBJ2-7; 8 bases match TRBD2. The germline gives CDR1 SGDLS, CDR2 YYNGEE. The CDR3 sequence is 15 residues long. Trimming removed 0 bases from V and 7 bases from J; junction bases left unmatched: 9.

This clonotype was observed a handful of times. V and J are TRBV10-3 and TRBJ1-5; D unresolved. Trimming removed 4 bases from V and 4 bases from J, with 14 bases in between. There are 15 residues in the CDR3. Germline-derived CDR1 and CDR2 are ENHRY and SYGVKD. This chain's CDR3 is CAISAEGYGNQPQHF. CDR3 sequence (DNA): TGTGCCATCAGTGCTGAAGGGTACGGGAATCAGCCCCAGCATTTT.

This clonotype was seen many times. The chain couples TRBV30 to TRBJ2-4; 11 nucleotides agree with TRBD2. Trimming at V came to 0 bases and at J to 0 bases, leaving 7 bases not matched to a gene. The CDR3 is 18 amino acids. The germline gives CDR1 GTSNPN, CDR2 SVGIG (reference sequence). As DNA, the CDR3 is TGTGCCTGGAGTGTCTCAACTAGCGGGAGACTAGCCAAAAACATTCAGTACTTC. Its translation is CAWSVSTSGRLAKNIQYF.

Concerning this clonotype: One end of the junction fails to match germline, which may point to a read error. The CDR3 loop is CASSQTGGSYNEQFF. The DNA for the CDR3 is TGTGCCAGCAGTCAAACAGGGGGCTCCTACAATGAGCAGTTCTTC. The chain has TRBV5-1 and TRBJ2-1; 8 bases line up with TRBD1. In germline, CDR1 is SGHRS, CDR2 YFSETQ. This CDR3 comprises 15 residues.

This clonotype was detected ten times or more. The rearrangement joins TRBV11-2 to TRBJ2-7, with 10 bases fitting TRBD2. The V and J ends lost 0 bases and 7 bases, in that order; junction bases with no gene match: 3. The CDR3 is made up of 14 amino acids. The germline CDR1 and CDR2 sequences are SGHAT and FQNNGV. CDR3 sequence reads: CASSLELAGREQYF. The CDR3 nucleotides read TGTGCCAGCAGCTTAGAACTAGCGGGAAGGGAGCAGTACTTC.